This T cell receptor (beta chain) was sequenced for a study of identical twins. Worth noting for this clonotype: Its antigen is still unknown.

V lost 6 bases and J 2 bases, leaving 13 bases between the germline ends. Germline CDR1 and CDR2: LNHDA and SQIVND (reference sequence). This CDR3 contains 15 residues. TCRdb reprocessed the 5' RACE reads with MiXCR, giving one entry per CDR3 protein. Among about 530,000 distinct CDR3 sequences listed, under 25% were seen once. Study-level points and caveats: Memory repertoires lacked the insertion deficit that abundant cord blood beta clonotypes showed.

These data were also reused for a study on yellow fever vaccine responses in identical twins.

Sequencing used CD4+ T cells sorted from blood. The clonotype originates from a woman under 30 in good health. This chain connects TRBV19 to TRBJ2-2, with D possibly being TRBD1 (6 bases). The CDR3 here is CASRGGPENTGELFF. For the CDR3, the DNA is TGTGCCAGTAGAGGGGGACCTGAAAACACCGGGGAGCTGTTTTTT. Together with reference TRBV19 and TRBJ2-2, the CDR3 gives the full variable domain: DGGITQSPKYLFRKEGQNVTLSCEQNLNHDAMYWYRQDPGQGLRLIYYSQIVNDFQKGDIAEGYSVSREKKESFPLTVTSAQKNPTAFYLCASRGGPENTGELFFGEGSRLTVL.